This TCR beta chain emerged from a study of T cells in pancreatic ductal adenocarcinoma. The study, taken as a whole, reports: Tumor samples had fewer productive templates and about 8-fold fewer unique clonotypes than blood.

This clone was found once. Antigen specificity is unknown. Sequencing was performed with immunoSEQ multiplex PCR; in TCRdb, only in-frame clones are kept and a portion is missing. The data show roughly 100,000 clones, about 96% seen once. Trimming left V 1 base short and J 4 bases short, with 8 bases between. The CDR3 is made up of 13 amino acids. Germline CDR1 is LNHDA and CDR2 is SQIVND (reference sequence). No neoadjuvant therapy was given to the selected pancreatic ductal adenocarcinoma patients before their surgery. Sequences were obtained from PBMCs. This clonotype originated in a human donor with pancreatic ductal adenocarcinoma. The gene calls are TRBV19 and TRBJ2-7, with D unclear. The CDR3 coding sequence is TGTGCCAGTAGTATAGTTGCAGGTTACGAGCAGTACTTC. Its protein is CASSIVAGYEQYF.